The 29 T cell receptor beta chains given below trace back to one sample, sequenced in a study of PD-1 blockade in classical Hodgkin lymphoma. Regarding time point: cycle 4 day 1 (C4D1), after less than 7 weeks of nivolumab. Relapse was seen in all patients after autologous stem cell transplantation, and brentuximab vedotin exposure was variable. Purified CD4+ T cells were obtained from thawed PBMCs through magnetic negative selection. Some clones are missing from TCRdb's copy, which holds only in-frame ones; the method was immunoSEQ multiplex PCR. The repertoire holds tens of thousands of clones, with more than 80% as singletons. Material: CD4+ T cells from blood, obtained before the fourth cycle of nivolumab. The receptor source for this set is a human donor with classical Hodgkin lymphoma.

The V gene is TRBV14, the J gene TRBJ2-1, with TRBD2 matching 11 bases. This CDR3 has 13 residues. Germline V gives CDR1 SGHDN, CDR2 FVKESK. V lost 8 bases and J lost 12; bases outside the gene matches: 9. DNA of the CDR3: TGTGCCAGCGGCTTAGCGGGAGGGGTAGTGCAGTTCTTC. It is translated as CASGLAGGVVQFF.

The chain uses TRBV12-5 and TRBJ2-3; 13 bases fit TRBD2. The J segment lost 4 bases and the V segment lost 6 bases, leaving 16 bases of the junction unmatched. Germline V gives CDR1 LGHNT, CDR2 FRNRAP. This CDR3 has 19 residues. The DNA for the CDR3 is TGTGCTAGTGGCTCAGGACTAGCGGGAGTTTCCTTAGCGGCAGATACGCAGTATTTT. Translating it yields CASGSGLAGVSLAADTQYF.

This chain connects TRBV4-1 to TRBJ1-2, with 7 nucleotides matching TRBD1. The CDR3 totals 15 residues. Germline CDR1 reads MGHRA; CDR2 reads YSYEKL. Germline trimming cut 4 bases from V and 8 bases from J; bases unmatched to any gene: 13. The CDR3 DNA reads as TGCGCCAGCAGCCCCTTCCGACAGGGAGACAAAGGCTACACCTTC. The encoded protein is CASSPFRQGDKGYTF.

The chain recombines TRBV5-1 with TRBJ2-7; TRBD2 matches at 10 bases. This CDR3 has 14 residues. Per germline, CDR1 SGHRS and CDR2 YFSETQ. The V and J ends lost 6 bases and 5 bases, in that order; junction bases with no gene match: 8. The CDR3 nucleotides read TGCGCCAGCACGCTTCTAGCGGGAGCACACGAGCAGTACTTC. As protein: CASTLLAGAHEQYF.

This clone was seen once. The genes are TRBV2 and TRBJ2-1; D not resolved. Between the trimmed V and J ends, which lost 5 bases and 8 bases, there was a span of 10 bases. CDR1 is SNHLY, CDR2 FYNNEI, per germline. This CDR3 region has 12 residues. CDR3 amino acids: CASSLLGDEQFF. CDR3 in DNA: TGTGCCAGCAGTCTCCTAGGTGATGAGCAGTTCTTC.

The chain is built from TRBV4-1 and TRBJ2-1; 8 nucleotides align to TRBD2. The CDR3 is made up of 16 amino acids. Trimming cost V 5 bases and J 9 bases; bases outside gene matches: 15. Germline lookup yields CDR1 MGHRA and CDR2 YSYEKL. The CDR3 nucleotides read TGCGCCAGCAGCTTTCGACCGGGACTAGGTGGGTCTGAGCAGTTCTTC. Protein: CASSFRPGLGGSEQFF.

The rearrangement joins TRBV5-4 to TRBJ1-2; possible D gene TRBD1, 6 bases. The CDR3 loop spans 13 amino acids. The germline CDR1 and CDR2 sequences are SGHNT and YYREEE (reference sequence). V lost 4 bases and J lost 5, with 12 bases in between. Written as DNA, the CDR3 is TGTGCCAGCAGCCCAGACAGGAATTATGGCTACACCTTC. This encodes CASSPDRNYGYTF.

This rearrangement joins TRBV7-2 to TRBJ2-2; no clear D gene. This CDR3 has 15 residues. The germline V gene has CDR1 SGHTA and CDR2 FQGNSA. Trimming shortened V by 1 base and J by 9 bases, and 15 bases separated the two germline ends. The CDR3 here is CASSLGSGSGRELFF. CDR3 sequence (DNA): TGTGCCAGCAGCTTAGGGTCGGGTTCTGGGAGGGAGCTGTTTTTT. The whole variable domain, remainder taken from reference TRBV7-2 and TRBJ2-2, is GAGVSQSPSNKVTEKGKDVELRCDPISGHTALYWYRQSLGQGLEFLIYFQGNSAPDKSGLPSDRFSAERTGGSVSTLTIQRTQQEDSAVYLCASSLGSGSGRELFFGEGSRLTVL.

V and J are TRBV18 and TRBJ2-7; D call uncertain. The CDR3 length is 15 residues. Per the germline V gene, CDR1 is KGHSH and CDR2 is LQKENI. V dropped 4 bases and J dropped 5 bases, with 18 bases sitting between them. The CDR3, as DNA: TGTGCCAGCTCACGAACCCCCTCAGAAGGGCACGAGCAGTACTTC. Its translation: CASSRTPSEGHEQYF.

This clone has more than one count but fewer than ten. The chain combines TRBV4-2 with TRBJ2-7; D perhaps matches TRBD2 (5 bases). Germline lookup yields CDR1 LGHNA and CDR2 YNFKEQ. The CDR3 is made up of 15 amino acids. The ends were cut back, 0 bases at V and 2 bases at J, with 11 bases in the middle. The DNA of the CDR3 is TGTGCCAGCAGCCAAGATGCGGGCAAGACCTACGAGCAGTACTTC. This encodes CASSQDAGKTYEQYF.

This clone was counted a single time. V usage is TRBV6-5 and J usage is TRBJ1-3, with a weak D call TRBD1 (6 bases). V gave up 4 bases and J gave up 0 bases, with 13 bases separating them. Germline assignment: CDR1 MNHEY and CDR2 SVGAGI. This CDR3 spans 16 amino acids. The CDR3: CASSFRQASSGNTIYF. CDR3 bases: TGTGCCAGCAGTTTTCGACAGGCTAGCTCTGGAAACACCATATATTTT.

About this clone: At one of its ends the junction is not consistent with the germline gene, which may arise from a read error. The J gene is TRBJ1-1, the V gene TRBV6-5; TRBD1 matches at 8 bases. CDR1 is MNHEY and CDR2 is SVGAGI in the germline V gene. The CDR3 runs to 13 residues. The CDR3 region is CASRTGGYTKAFF. The DNA of the CDR3 is TGTGCCAGCAGAACAGGGGGGTACACTAAAGCTTTCTTT.

The V and J genes are TRBV6-1 and TRBJ1-3, with D perhaps matching TRBD1 (5 bases). CDR3 length: 15 residues. Between the trimmed V and J ends, which lost 4 bases and 0 bases, there was a span of 10 bases. Germline CDR1 is MNHNS and CDR2 is SASEGT. CDR3 residues: CASSVGRASGNTIYF. The CDR3 nucleotides are TGTGCCAGCAGTGTCGGCAGGGCCTCTGGAAACACCATATATTTT.

The chain carries TRBV11-2 and TRBJ2-1; D is perhaps TRBD1 or TRBD2 (5 bases each). Trimming removed 5 bases from V and 0 bases from J, with 11 bases in between. Germline CDR1 SGHAT, CDR2 FQNNGV. The CDR3 contains 15 residues. The CDR3 loop reads CASSRDAFSYNEQFF. The CDR3 DNA reads TGTGCCAGCAGCCGGGACGCGTTCTCCTACAATGAGCAGTTCTTC.

The CDR3 nucleotides read TGTGCCAGCATCAACTCGCCCTACGAGCAGTACTTC. Translated, it gives CASINSPYEQYF. V is TRBV2 and J is TRBJ2-7; the D is unclear. Germline assignment: CDR1 SNHLY and CDR2 FYNNEI. The V gene lost 7 bases and the J gene lost 2 bases, with 9 bases spanning the gap. The CDR3 length is 12 residues.

This clone was seen only a few times. The rearrangement links TRBV10-3 to TRBJ2-1, with no clear D. V was shortened by 3 bases and J by 4 bases, with 7 bases between the two germline ends. Germline loops: CDR1 ENHRY, CDR2 SYGVKD. The CDR3 consists of 13 residues. The CDR3 loop is CAISDGQYNEQFF. The CDR3 DNA is TGTGCCATCAGTGATGGGCAATACAATGAGCAGTTCTTC.

V and J are TRBV28 and TRBJ2-3; TRBD2 might be the D (6 bases). Germline values: CDR1 MDHEN, CDR2 SYDVKM. V was pared by 3 bases and J by 0 bases, with 7 bases between. This CDR3 has 14 residues. CDR3 amino acids: CASSLGGSTDTQYF. CDR3 DNA: TGTGCCAGCAGTTTGGGGGGTAGCACAGATACGCAGTATTTT.

The V gene is TRBV14, the J gene TRBJ2-1; 8 bases match TRBD2. The trim removed 0 bases at V and 7 bases at J, leaving 14 bases unmatched. Per germline, CDR1 SGHDN and CDR2 FVKESK. The CDR3 totals 18 residues. For the CDR3, the DNA is TGTGCCAGCAGCCAAGATAAGTCAGCGGGAGTAGTTCCGAATGAGCAGTTCTTC. This translates into CASSQDKSAGVVPNEQFF.

The gene calls are TRBV12-5 and TRBJ1-4; D perhaps matches TRBD1 (5 bases). CDR3 length: 16 amino acids. V was shortened by 4 bases and J by 6 bases, with 18 bases between the two germline ends. CDR1 and CDR2 from the germline V gene are LGHNT and FRNRAP. CDR3 residues: CASGYGARGGDEKLFF. DNA of the CDR3: TGTGCTAGTGGTTACGGCGCAAGGGGAGGGGATGAAAAACTGTTTTTT.

This clone was counted once. The rearrangement links TRBV5-1 to TRBJ1-1, with 7 bases fitting TRBD1. The CDR3 is made up of 16 amino acids. V was clipped by 2 bases and J by 2 bases; unmatched bases: 9. Germline CDR1 SGHRS, CDR2 YFSETQ. The CDR3 nucleotides read TGCGCCAGCAGCTTCCGACAGGGCTGGGTTAACACTGAAGCTTTCTTT. It yields the protein CASSFRQGWVNTEAFF. The full variable domain, completed using reference TRBV5-1 and TRBJ1-1, is KAGVTQTPRYLIKTRGQQVTLSCSPISGHRSVSWYQQTPGQGLQFLFEYFSETQRNKGNFPGRFSGRQFSNSRSEMNVSTLELGDSALYLCASSFRQGWVNTEAFFGQGTRLTVV.

The chain has TRBV7-2 and TRBJ2-5; D is possibly TRBD1 (6 bases). The CDR3 is 14 amino acids. V was shortened by 5 bases and J by 5 bases, with 15 bases between the two germline ends. Per germline, CDR1 SGHTA and CDR2 FQGNSA. CDR3 sequence: CASSRSGAEETQYF. In DNA form, the CDR3 reads TGTGCCAGCAGCAGATCAGGGGCGGAGGAGACCCAGTACTTC.

This clone was recorded once. This chain joins TRBV5-3 and TRBJ2-6; 10 bases agree with TRBD1. TRBV5-3 is an open reading frame, and its role is uncertain. CDR3 length equals 20 residues. V gave up 5 bases and J gave up 4 bases; unmatched junction bases: 18. This CDR3 is CARRLPPGTGALSGANVLTF. CDR3 in DNA: TGTGCCAGAAGGTTACCTCCCGGGACAGGGGCTTTATCCGGGGCCAACGTCCTGACTTTC.

This clone appeared once. The CDR3 coding sequence is TGTGCTAGTGGTTTGGGACTAGCGGCTCAAGAGACCCAGTACTTC. Amino acids: CASGLGLAAQETQYF. The chain is built from TRBV12-5 and TRBJ2-5, with TRBD2 matching over 9 bases. CDR3 length: 15 residues. J lost 2 bases, V lost 1 base, and 2 bases had no gene match. In germline, CDR1 is LGHNT, CDR2 FRNRAP.

The chain combines TRBV19 with TRBJ2-7, with D unresolved. CDR1 is LNHDA and CDR2 is SQIVND in the germline V gene (reference sequence). The CDR3 contains 13 residues. Trimming took 3 bases from V and 3 from J, leaving 9 bases between them. CDR3 region: CASSMLGGYEQYF. Written as DNA, the CDR3 is TGTGCCAGTAGTATGTTGGGCGGCTACGAGCAGTACTTC.

The chain recombines TRBV7-2 with TRBJ2-7; D is uncertain. Deletions cut 1 base from V and 3 bases from J, with 10 bases between. CDR1 is SGHTA and CDR2 is FQGNSA in the germline V gene. The length of the CDR3 is 14 residues. CDR3 DNA: TGTGCCAGCAGCTTAGAGGCCAGCCACTACGAGCAGTACTTC. Protein sequence: CASSLEASHYEQYF.

CDR3 nucleotides: TGCGCCAGCAGCCGAGAGCGGGGGGCCTACAATGAGCAGTTCTTC. It yields the protein CASSRERGAYNEQFF. The chain recombines TRBV4-3 with TRBJ2-1; TRBD2 agrees at 9 bases. The CDR3 has 15 amino acids. J was trimmed by 2 bases and V by 4 bases; bases with no gene match: 3. CDR1 LGHNA and CDR2 YSLEER come from the germline V gene.

The chain uses TRBV11-2 and TRBJ2-1; D might be TRBD1 (6 bases). Germline CDR1 and CDR2: SGHAT and FQNNGV. V shed 6 bases and J shed 4 bases, with 13 bases lying between them. The CDR3 contains 14 residues. The CDR3 DNA is TGTGCCAGCAGTTCCATCACAGGGTACAATGAGCAGTTCTTC. Its protein is CASSSITGYNEQFF.

The V gene is TRBV4-1, the J gene TRBJ1-1; D is perhaps TRBD1 (5 bases). CDR3 length equals 15 residues. Trimming removed 0 bases from V and 5 bases from J, with 13 bases in between. Germline values: CDR1 MGHRA, CDR2 YSYEKL. The CDR3 here is CASSQEGTGATEAFF. CDR3 sequence (DNA): TGCGCCAGCAGCCAAGAAGGGACGGGCGCTACTGAAGCTTTCTTT.

The chain has TRBV10-2 and TRBJ2-7; D is uncertain. Germline values: CDR1 WSHSY, CDR2 SAAADI. V shed 8 bases and J shed 3 bases, with 11 bases lying between them. The CDR3 length is 12 residues. CDR3 sequence: CASRKSIYEQYF. The CDR3, as DNA: TGCGCCAGCCGTAAGAGCATCTACGAGCAGTACTTC.